One and the same sample provided the 12 T cell receptor beta chains below, sequenced in a study of lung T cells in sarcoidosis with Löfgren's syndrome (dated by TCRdb to between 2016 and 2019). The instrument given in TCRdb is Illumina MiSeq. TCRdb cleaned the public reads at Q25 with fastp, built clones with MiXCR and kept in-frame beta chains. Entries that share a CDR3 protein sequence are merged under the most common genes and DNA. The sample table contains some 19,000 distinct CDR3 sequences; only one count was recorded for around 23% of them. The ten largest clones add up to around 0.8% of the sample. Sequenced sample: CD4+ T cells from bronchoalveolar lavage. The source of these receptors is a human donor with sarcoidosis (Löfgren's syndrome or another form), or a control subject (not recorded which).

As concerns this clonotype: One end of the junction is discordant with germline, which a read error may explain. The rearrangement uses TRBV10-3 and TRBJ2-1; 12 bases map to TRBD2. CDR3 length equals 15 residues. From germline, CDR1 is ENHRY and CDR2 SYGVKD. CDR3 loop: CTISLTSGRTDEQFF. The CDR3 DNA follows: TGTACCATCAGCCTAACTAGCGGGAGGACGGATGAGCAGTTCTTC.

There are many counts of this clonotype. The chain links TRBV7-8 to TRBJ2-7, with D perhaps matching TRBD1 (5 bases). Trimming took off 1 base at V and 3 bases at J, with 13 bases between the two ends. This CDR3 is 15 amino acids long. Germline CDR1 is SGHVS and CDR2 is FQNEAQ. CDR3 residues: CASSLGSRTNYEQYF. The CDR3 DNA sequence: TGTGCCAGCAGCTTAGGGTCCCGGACAAACTACGAGCAGTACTTC.

This clonotype was seen at least ten times. The chain uses TRBV20-1 and TRBJ2-3; D is tentatively TRBD1 or TRBD2 (7 bases each). The V end was cut by 2 bases, the J end by 6 bases, with 15 bases between. Germline values: CDR1 DFQATT, CDR2 SNEGSKA (reference sequence). CDR3 length: 14 amino acids. The CDR3 region has the DNA TGCAGTGCTAGACAGGGGGGGGGATGGGATACGCAGTATTTT. This gives the protein CSARQGGGWDTQYF.

The chain carries TRBV11-2 and TRBJ1-1, with a weak D call TRBD1 (6 bases). This CDR3 is built from 15 residues. CDR1 is SGHAT, CDR2 FQNNGV, per germline. V was cut by 2 bases and J by 6 bases, with 16 bases left in between. The CDR3 DNA reads as TGTGCCAGCAGCTTACTTTTCAGGGGAAGGCCTGAAGCTTTCTTT. This gives the protein CASSLLFRGRPEAFF.

The table lists this clonotype with a few counts. A read error may explain this, as a much larger clone is one base away. The chain is built from TRBV7-2 and TRBJ2-3; D call uncertain. The germline CDR1 and CDR2 sequences are SGHTA and FQGNSA. There are 15 residues in the CDR3. As DNA, the CDR3 is TGTGCCAGCAGCTTAAATTTTCGAAACACAGATGCGCAGTATTTT. It translates to CASSLNFRNTDAQYF.

Comment on this clonotype: One end of the junction varies from germline; a read error may be responsible. V usage is TRBV6-2 or TRBV6-3 and J usage is TRBJ2-7, with 11 bases lining up with TRBD2. The germline gives CDR1 MNHEY, CDR2 SVGEGT. The CDR3 consists of 16 residues. The CDR3 sequence: CASSSRTSGSGGERYF. The CDR3 DNA sequence: TGCGCCAGCAGTTCCCGGACTAGCGGGTCCGGGGGCGAGCGGTACTTC.

As concerns this clonotype: At one end, the junction sequence differs from germline, possibly due to a read error. The V call is TRBV6-2 or TRBV6-3, the J call TRBJ1-4; D perhaps matches TRBD1 (5 bases). The CDR3 spans 14 residues. Per the germline V gene, CDR1 is MNHEY and CDR2 is SVGEGT. Here the CDR3 reads CASSVAGVNEQLFF. CDR3 DNA: TGCGCCAGCAGTGTTGCGGGGGTGAATGAACAACTGTTTTTT.

Judged by abundance, this clonotype is medium-sized (0.01 to 0.1%). V usage is TRBV27 and J usage is TRBJ2-7; a weak D match, TRBD2 (6 bases). Germline loops: CDR1 MNHEY, CDR2 SMNVEV (reference sequence). This CDR3 is built from 13 residues. The V gene lost 6 bases and the J gene lost 3 bases, with 12 bases spanning the gap. CDR3 in DNA: TGTGCCAGCAGGTCTAGCGCATACTACGAGCAGTACTTC. Translating gives CASRSSAYYEQYF.

This chain connects TRBV29-1 to TRBJ2-7; TRBD2 is a possible D gene (6 bases). CDR1 is SQVTM, CDR2 ANQGSEA, per germline. The CDR3 covers 12 residues. V lost 4 bases, J lost 3 bases, and 10 bases lay in between. CDR3 residues: CSVVRRGYEQYF. The CDR3 DNA reads as TGCAGCGTTGTTCGGCGGGGCTACGAGCAGTACTTC.

The gene calls are TRBV5-5 and TRBJ2-4; TRBD2 might be the D (5 bases). Germline V gene lookup returns CDR1 SGHKS and CDR2 YYEKEE (reference sequence). The CDR3 is 14 residues long. Trimming removed 1 base from V and 5 bases from J, with 10 bases in between. CDR3 in amino acids: CASSLSGGQNIQYF. CDR3 nucleotide sequence: TGTGCCAGCAGCTTGTCCGGAGGCCAAAACATTCAGTACTTC.

This clonotype was picked up a small number of times. The chain links TRBV7-9 to TRBJ1-1; 8 nucleotides line up with TRBD1. The V and J ends lost 6 bases and 4 bases, in that order; junction bases with no gene match: 16. The germline gives CDR1 SEHNR, CDR2 FQNEAQ (reference sequence). The CDR3 runs to 17 residues. The CDR3 DNA sequence: TGTGCCAGCAGTTACCCAGGGGGCGGCCCCTCGGGCACTGAAGCTTTCTTT. Translating gives CASSYPGGGPSGTEAFF.

On this clonotype itself: A read error may be the cause here, since a much bigger clone is one base away. The J gene is TRBJ2-2, the V gene TRBV25-1; 8 bases agree with TRBD1. The CDR3 runs 15 residues. V shed 4 bases and J 6 bases; nucleotides not matched to a gene: 7. From germline, CDR1 is MGHDK and CDR2 SYGVNS. The DNA of the CDR3 is TGTGCCAGCAGTGGCCCGGGACAGGCCGCCGGGGAGCTGTTTTTT. It encodes CASSGPGQAAGELFF.